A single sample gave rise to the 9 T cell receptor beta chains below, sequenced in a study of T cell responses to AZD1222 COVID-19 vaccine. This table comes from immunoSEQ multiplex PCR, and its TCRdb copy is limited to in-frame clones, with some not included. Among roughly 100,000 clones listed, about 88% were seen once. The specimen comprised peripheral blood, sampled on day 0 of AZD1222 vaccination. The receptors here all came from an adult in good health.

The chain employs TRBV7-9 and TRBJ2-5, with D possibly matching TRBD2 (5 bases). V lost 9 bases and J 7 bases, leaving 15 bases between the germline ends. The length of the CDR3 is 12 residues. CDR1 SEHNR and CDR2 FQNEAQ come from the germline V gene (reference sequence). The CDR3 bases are TGTGCCAGTACTCTTGGAGAGGGGACCCAGTACTTC. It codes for CASTLGEGTQYF.

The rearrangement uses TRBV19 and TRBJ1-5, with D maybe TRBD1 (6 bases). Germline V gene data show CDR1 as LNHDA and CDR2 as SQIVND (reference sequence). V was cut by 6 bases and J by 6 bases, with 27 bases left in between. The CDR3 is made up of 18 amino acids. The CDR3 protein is CASSILSPPGGLAQPQHF. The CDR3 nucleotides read TGTGCCAGTAGCATCCTCTCCCCGCCCGGGGGGCTGGCTCAGCCCCAGCATTTT.

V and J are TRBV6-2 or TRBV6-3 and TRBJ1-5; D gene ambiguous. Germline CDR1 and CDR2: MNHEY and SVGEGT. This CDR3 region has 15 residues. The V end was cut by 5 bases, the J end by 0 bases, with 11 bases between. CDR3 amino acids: CASSPGPNSNQPQHF. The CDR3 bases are TGTGCCAGCAGTCCGGGCCCAAATAGCAATCAGCCCCAGCATTTT.

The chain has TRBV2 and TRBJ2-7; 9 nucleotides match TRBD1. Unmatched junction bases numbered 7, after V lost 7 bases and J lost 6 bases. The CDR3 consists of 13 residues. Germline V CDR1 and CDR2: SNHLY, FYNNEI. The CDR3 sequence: CASIGDRVPEQYF. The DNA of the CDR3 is TGTGCCAGCATTGGGGACAGGGTGCCCGAGCAGTACTTC.

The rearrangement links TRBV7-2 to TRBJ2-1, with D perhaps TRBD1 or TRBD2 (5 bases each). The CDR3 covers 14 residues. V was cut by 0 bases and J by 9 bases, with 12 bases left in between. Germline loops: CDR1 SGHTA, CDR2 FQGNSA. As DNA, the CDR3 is TGTGCCAGCAGCTTAGCGGCGGAAGGGACTGAGCAGTTCTTC. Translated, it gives CASSLAAEGTEQFF.

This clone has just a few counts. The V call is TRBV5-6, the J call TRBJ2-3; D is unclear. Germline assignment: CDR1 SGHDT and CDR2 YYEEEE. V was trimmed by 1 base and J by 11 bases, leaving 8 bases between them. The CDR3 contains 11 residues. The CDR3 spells CASSLLGRQYF. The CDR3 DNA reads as TGTGCCAGCAGCTTGTTGGGTAGGCAGTATTTT.

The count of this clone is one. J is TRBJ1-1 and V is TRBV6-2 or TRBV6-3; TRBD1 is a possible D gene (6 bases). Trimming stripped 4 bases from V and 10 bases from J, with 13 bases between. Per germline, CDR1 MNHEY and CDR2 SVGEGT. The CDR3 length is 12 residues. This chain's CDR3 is CASSFQGGRAFF. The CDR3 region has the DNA TGTGCCAGCAGTTTCCAAGGGGGGCGAGCTTTCTTT.

CDR3 coding DNA: TGTGCCAGCAGTGAATTATATGTGGGGACTGAAGCTTTCTTT. This translates into CASSELYVGTEAFF. The V gene is TRBV6-1, the J gene TRBJ1-1; D is unclear. Germline CDR1 and CDR2: MNHNS and SASEGT. The CDR3 has 14 amino acids. V was cut by 2 bases and J by 5 bases, with 12 bases left in between.

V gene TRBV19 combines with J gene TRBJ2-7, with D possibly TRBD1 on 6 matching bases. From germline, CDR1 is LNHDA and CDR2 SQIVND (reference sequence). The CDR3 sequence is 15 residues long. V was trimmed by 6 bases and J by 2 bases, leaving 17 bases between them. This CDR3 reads CASRGATDEAYEQYF. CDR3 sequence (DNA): TGTGCCAGTAGGGGGGCGACAGACGAAGCCTACGAGCAGTACTTC.